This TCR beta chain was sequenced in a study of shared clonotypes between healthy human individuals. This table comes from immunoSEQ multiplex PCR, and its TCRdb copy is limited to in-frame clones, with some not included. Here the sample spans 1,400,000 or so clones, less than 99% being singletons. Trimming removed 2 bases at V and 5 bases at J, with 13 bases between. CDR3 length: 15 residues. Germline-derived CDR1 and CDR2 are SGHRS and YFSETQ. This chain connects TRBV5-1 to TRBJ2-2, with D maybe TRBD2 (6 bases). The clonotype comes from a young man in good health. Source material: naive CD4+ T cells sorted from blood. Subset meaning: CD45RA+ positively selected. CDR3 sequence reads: CASSFGLAATGELFF. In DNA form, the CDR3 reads TGCGCCAGCAGCTTCGGCTTAGCGGCTACCGGGGAGCTGTTTTTT.